The rows below give T cell receptor beta chains drawn from one sample of a study of blood T cell repertoires in COVID-19. Method: immunoSEQ multiplex PCR; TCRdb's copy keeps in-frame clones and lacks some. This sample carries 50,000 to 65,000 clones, under 85% of them seen once, and the ten largest clones take over 6%. Sequencing was performed on peripheral blood. These receptors came from a woman between 50 and 59 years old with active or convalescent COVID-19. Each CDR3 is given with its conserved first and last residue. Fields, in order: D gene, clone size, J gene, V gene, CDR3 DNA, CDR3 protein. A D gene is named only where the DNA matches it firmly. Where a row states a size, it is once, few, many or the class of an expanded clone; other rows omit it.

>-|once|TRBJ2-1|TRBV21-1
TGTGCCAGCAGCATTCAGACTAGCGGGAGGGCCGGGTCCTACAATGAGCAGTTCTTC
CASSIQTSGRAGSYNEQFF
>-|-|TRBJ1-1|TRBV6-6
TGTGCCACCACGGTGAATCTGAACACTGAAGCTTTCTTT
CATTVNLNTEAFF
>-|few|TRBJ1-2|TRBV7-3
TGTGCCAGCAGCTTAACACGCCAGGGGTCGAATGGCTACACCTTC
CASSLTRQGSNGYTF
>TRBD2|-|TRBJ2-3|TRBV5-6
TGTGCCAGCAGCCCGGGGGGGCGGACTCCCATGACAGATACGCAGTATTTT
CASSPGGRTPMTDTQYF
>TRBD1|-|TRBJ1-3|TRBV19
TGTGCCAGTAGTTCACGGACAGGGCGCTTCGGAAACACCATATATTTT
CASSSRTGRFGNTIYF
>-|once|TRBJ1-3|TRBV5-5
TGTGCCAGCAGCTTTCTTCCCCAGGGCACCATATATTTT
CASSFLPQGTIYF
>-|-|TRBJ1-6|TRBV7-6
TGTGCCAGCAGCTTAGCTGCTAGGGGCGTTTCACCCCTCCACTTT
CASSLAARGVSPLHF
>TRBD1|-|TRBJ2-5|TRBV19
TGTGCCAGTAGTACGCCGGGACAGCTCCAAGAGACCCAGTACTTC
CASSTPGQLQETQYF
>-|-|TRBJ2-5|TRBV12-5
TGTGCTAGTGGTTTGACAGCCAGAGAGACCCAGTACTTC
CASGLTARETQYF
>TRBD2|-|TRBJ2-2|TRBV13
TGTGCCAGCAGCGCGGGACTAGCGGGAAGTTACACCGGGGAGCTGTTTTTT
CASSAGLAGSYTGELFF
>-|-|TRBJ2-1|TRBV29-1
TGCAGCGTTATGGGGCTTTCCTACAATGAGCAGTTCTTC
CSVMGLSYNEQFF
>-|-|TRBJ1-3|TRBV5-4
TGTGCCAGCAGCTTGATGGGGCAACCGAGGAACACCATATATTTT
CASSLMGQPRNTIYF
>-|-|TRBJ1-1|TRBV29-1
TGCAGCGTTGCGCGGGGGAGGGACACTGAAGCTTTCTTT
CSVARGRDTEAFF
>TRBD1|-|TRBJ1-1|TRBV2
TGTGCCAGCAGCCGACAGGGTCCAAAGAACACTGAAGCTTTCTTT
CASSRQGPKNTEAFF
>-|-|TRBJ1-2|TRBV29-1
TGCAGCGTTGAAGACTCCACCTTC
CSVEDSTF
>TRBD1|-|TRBJ1-6|TRBV30
TGTGCCTGGAGGCACAGGGGTTCACCCCTCCACTTT
CAWRHRGSPLHF
>TRBD2|once|TRBJ2-7|TRBV30
TGTGCCTGGAGTGTGGGGGGAGGGTACGAGCAGTACTTC
CAWSVGGGYEQYF
>TRBD1|once|TRBJ2-3|TRBV7-3
TGTGCCAGCAGCGCAGACAGGGGGAGCACAGATACGCAGTATTTT
CASSADRGSTDTQYF
>TRBD2|-|TRBJ2-5|TRBV11-3
TGTGCCAGCAGCTTGAGCGGGAGGGGGGAGACCCAGTACTTC
CASSLSGRGETQYF
>-|-|TRBJ1-2|TRBV2
TGTGCCAGCACGACAAAGGGAGTTCGCTACACCTTC
CASTTKGVRYTF
>TRBD1|-|TRBJ1-1|TRBV19
TGTGCCAGTAGGCAACAGGGGGCCTTTGAAGCTTTCTTT
CASRQQGAFEAFF
>-|-|TRBJ2-5|TRBV4-1
TGCGCCAGCAGCCAAGACCACTCGAGCGCGGGGGCGGCTCAAGAGACCCAGTACTTC
CASSQDHSSAGAAQETQYF
>TRBD2|-|TRBJ2-7|TRBV10-2
TGCGCCAGCAGACCTAGCGGTGTCTACGAGCAGTACTTC
CASRPSGVYEQYF
>-|-|TRBJ1-1|TRBV10-3
TGTGCCATCAGTGATTCCTCCAGCACTGAAGCTTTCTTT
CAISDSSSTEAFF
>-|-|TRBJ1-2|TRBV4-3
TGCGCCAGCAGCCAAGATCCCGGACAGTCTGGCTACACCTTC
CASSQDPGQSGYTF
>-|-|TRBJ1-3|TRBV5-4
TGTGCCAGCAGCGACAACCCAACCTCTGGAAACACCATATATTTT
CASSDNPTSGNTIYF
>-|-|TRBJ1-1|TRBV21-1
TGTGCCAGCAGCAAAGCCGGATCGGGACGAGATGGGGGGGTGAACACTGAAGCTTTCTTT
CASSKAGSGRDGGVNTEAFF
>TRBD1|-|TRBJ2-1|TRBV12-3/TRBV12-4
TGTGCCAGCAGCCCAACCTCAGGGACAGGTAATTTCTTC
CASSPTSGTGNFF
>-|-|TRBJ2-5|TRBV6-2/TRBV6-3
TGTGCCAGCAGCTCCCCCCTTGTAAGCGGGACCCAGTACTTC
CASSSPLVSGTQYF
>TRBD1|-|TRBJ1-2|TRBV7-2
TGTGCCAGCACCGTCCGGGACAGGGGTCATGGCTACACCTTC
CASTVRDRGHGYTF
>-|-|TRBJ2-1|TRBV12-5
TGTGCTAGTGGTTTGGGACAGGGGTCGGAGCTAGCGGGGAGGGATGAGCAGTTCTTC
CASGLGQGSELAGRDEQFF
>-|few|TRBJ2-7|TRBV7-8
TGTGCCAGCAGCTTAACGAAGGACAGTCAACAACGCGAGCAGTACTTC
CASSLTKDSQQREQYF
>-|few|TRBJ1-4|TRBV7-6
TGTGCCAGCAGCCCCAGGCAGGGGTCTAATGAAAAACTGTTTTTT
CASSPRQGSNEKLFF
>-|few|TRBJ1-2|TRBV5-6
TGTGCCAGCAGCCCCCCGGCGGGCCCCGAGGGCTACACCTTC
CASSPPAGPEGYTF
>-|-|TRBJ2-1|TRBV30
TGTGCCTGGAGTCATCGGCGGTACAATGAGCAGTTCTTC
CAWSHRRYNEQFF
>-|once|TRBJ2-3|TRBV4-1
TGCGCCAGCAGCCAAGACGAGGGTACGCAGTATTTT
CASSQDEGTQYF
>-|-|TRBJ2-3|TRBV12-2
TGTGCAAGTCGCTTATCGGAAAGGCTAGCGGGAGTAGGAGGCACAGATACGCAGTATTTT
CASRLSERLAGVGGTDTQYF
>TRBD2|-|TRBJ2-2|TRBV3-1/TRBV3-2
TGTGCCAGCAGCCAAGTACTAGCGGGATTGGGCGGGGAGCTGTTTTTT
CASSQVLAGLGGELFF
>-|-|TRBJ1-3|TRBV7-2
TGTGCCAGCAGCTTATGGGGGCTTTCTGGAAACACCATATATTTT
CASSLWGLSGNTIYF
>-|many|TRBJ2-2|TRBV27
TGTGCCAGCACCCATAACGGAGGGACTTTAGGAGGGGAGCTGTTTTTT
CASTHNGGTLGGELFF
>-|once|TRBJ2-7|TRBV4-2
TGTGCCAGCAGCCAAGATCTGGCTAGCGCATCCTACGAGCAGTACTTC
CASSQDLASASYEQYF
>TRBD1|once|TRBJ2-1|TRBV3-1/TRBV3-2
TGTGCCAGCAGCCAAGGTGTAGGGGGCCAATCCTACAATGAGCAGTTCTTC
CASSQGVGGQSYNEQFF
>TRBD2|-|TRBJ2-2|TRBV4-3
TGCGCCAGCAGCCAAGGACTAGCGGGCCGACCTACCGGGGAGCTGTTTTTT
CASSQGLAGRPTGELFF
>-|-|TRBJ1-3|TRBV11-3
TGTGCCAGCAGCTTAGATTCGGGACTAGGAAACACCATATATTTT
CASSLDSGLGNTIYF
>-|-|TRBJ1-2|TRBV13
TGTGCCAGCACCTGGTCCCTTATCCTAGCTAACTATGGCTACACCTTC
CASTWSLILANYGYTF
>TRBD1|once|TRBJ2-3|TRBV24-1
TGTGCCACCAGTGACCCCGGGACAGGGGGCGCGAATACGCAGTATTTT
CATSDPGTGGANTQYF
>TRBD1|-|TRBJ1-3|TRBV7-3
TGTGCCAGCAGCCGGGGACAGGGTGGAAACACCATATATTTT
CASSRGQGGNTIYF